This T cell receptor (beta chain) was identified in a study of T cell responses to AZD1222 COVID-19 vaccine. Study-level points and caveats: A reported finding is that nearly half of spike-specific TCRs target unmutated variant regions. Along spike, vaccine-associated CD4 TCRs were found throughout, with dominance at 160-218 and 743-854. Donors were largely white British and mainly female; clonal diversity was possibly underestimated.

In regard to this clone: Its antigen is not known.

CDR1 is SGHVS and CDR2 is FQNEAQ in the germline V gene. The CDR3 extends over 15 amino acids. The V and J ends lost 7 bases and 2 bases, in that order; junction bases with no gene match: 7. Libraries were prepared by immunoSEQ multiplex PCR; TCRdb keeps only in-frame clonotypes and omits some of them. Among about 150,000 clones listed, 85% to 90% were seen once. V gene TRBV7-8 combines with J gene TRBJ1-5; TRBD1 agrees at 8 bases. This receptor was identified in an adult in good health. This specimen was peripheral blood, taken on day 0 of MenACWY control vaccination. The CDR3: CASNVDRERNQPQHF. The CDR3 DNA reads TGTGCCAGCAACGTGGACAGGGAACGCAATCAGCCCCAGCATTTT.